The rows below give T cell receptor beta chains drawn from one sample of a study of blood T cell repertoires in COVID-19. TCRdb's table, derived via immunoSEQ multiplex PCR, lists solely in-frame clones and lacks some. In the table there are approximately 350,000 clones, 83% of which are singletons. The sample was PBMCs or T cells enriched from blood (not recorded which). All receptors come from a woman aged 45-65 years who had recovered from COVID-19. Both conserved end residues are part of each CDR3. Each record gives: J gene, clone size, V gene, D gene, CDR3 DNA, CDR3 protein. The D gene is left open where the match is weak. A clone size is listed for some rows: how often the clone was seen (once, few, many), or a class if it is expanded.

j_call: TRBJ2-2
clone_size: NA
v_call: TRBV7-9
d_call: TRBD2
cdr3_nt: TGTGCCAGCAGACCACCGGGACTAGTGGTAACCGGGGAGCTGTTTTTT
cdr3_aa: CASRPPGLVVTGELFF

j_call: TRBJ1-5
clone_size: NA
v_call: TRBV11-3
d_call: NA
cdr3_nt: TGTGCCAGCAGCGCTCAGGGAAATCAGCCCCAGCATTTT
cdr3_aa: CASSAQGNQPQHF

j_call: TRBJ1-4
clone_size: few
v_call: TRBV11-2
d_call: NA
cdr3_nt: TGTGCCAGCAGCCCGGTCACGCGGCGGGGCAATGAAAAACTGTTTTTT
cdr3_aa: CASSPVTRRGNEKLFF

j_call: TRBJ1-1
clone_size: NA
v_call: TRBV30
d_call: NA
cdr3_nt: TGTGCCTGGAGGCTTGGGGCCTACACTGAAGCTTTCTTT
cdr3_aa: CAWRLGAYTEAFF

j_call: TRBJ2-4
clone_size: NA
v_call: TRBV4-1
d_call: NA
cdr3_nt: TGCGCCAGCAGCCAAGTCGGGGGTGATGACATTCAGTACTTC
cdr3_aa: CASSQVGGDDIQYF

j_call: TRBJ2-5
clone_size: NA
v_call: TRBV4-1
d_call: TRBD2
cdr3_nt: TGCGCCAGCAGCCCACCCGGTGCTAGCGGTCAAGAGACCCAGTACTTC
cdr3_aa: CASSPPGASGQETQYF

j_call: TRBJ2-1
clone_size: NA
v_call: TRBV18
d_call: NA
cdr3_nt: TGTGCCAGCTCACGTCAAGCGGACTCCTACAATGAGCAGTTCTTC
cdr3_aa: CASSRQADSYNEQFF

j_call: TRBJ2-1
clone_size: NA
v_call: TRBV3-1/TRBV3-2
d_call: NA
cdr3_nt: TGTGCCAGCAGCCGGGCCCGGGACTCCTACAATGAGCAGTTCTTC
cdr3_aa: CASSRARDSYNEQFF

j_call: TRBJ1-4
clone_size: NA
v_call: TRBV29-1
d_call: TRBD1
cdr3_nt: TGCAGCGCCTCAACAGGGGGCGCGACTAATGAAAAACTGTTTTTT
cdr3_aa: CSASTGGATNEKLFF

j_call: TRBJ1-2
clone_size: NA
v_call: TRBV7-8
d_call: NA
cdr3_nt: TGTGCCAGCAGCCCCGAATACGGCGGGTCGTTGGGCTATGGCTACACCTTC
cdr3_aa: CASSPEYGGSLGYGYTF

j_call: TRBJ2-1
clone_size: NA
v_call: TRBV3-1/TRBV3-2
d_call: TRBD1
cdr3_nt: TGTGCCAGCAGCCCAGGGGGTTTCTCCTACAATGAGCAGTTCTTC
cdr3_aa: CASSPGGFSYNEQFF

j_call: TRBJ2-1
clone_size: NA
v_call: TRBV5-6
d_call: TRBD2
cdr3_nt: TGTGCCAGCAGCCTTATAGCGGGGGAAAACAATGAGCAGTTCTTC
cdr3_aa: CASSLIAGENNEQFF